Below are 26 T cell receptor beta chains sequenced from a single sample in a study of metastatic and nonmetastatic thyroid tumors. TCRdb reanalyzed the PCR reads via MiXCR. The sample holds 10,000 to 15,000 clones, 27% seen once. None of the patients had undergone any treatment ahead of thyroid surgery. Sequencing was performed on tumor tissue. Source of these receptors: a female donor with papillary thyroid cancer or a benign thyroid nodule (not recorded which). Some clones in this sample may be carry-over from other donors' samples.

At least ten counts were recorded for this clone. The CDR3 sequence is CASSRTGGSNQPQHF. As DNA, the CDR3 is TGTGCCAGCAGTCGGACAGGGGGTAGCAATCAGCCCCAGCATTTT. The chain has TRBV27 and TRBJ1-5, with 10 nucleotides matching TRBD1. J was trimmed by 0 bases and V by 5 bases; bases with no gene match: 1. This CDR3 is 15 amino acids long. From germline, CDR1 is MNHEY and CDR2 SMNVEV (reference sequence).

Ten or more counts support this clone. CDR3 region: CASSGGTSGETQYF. The CDR3, as DNA: TGCGCCAGCAGCGGCGGGACTAGTGGCGAGACCCAGTACTTC. The rearrangement links TRBV5-1 to TRBJ2-5; 8 positions match TRBD2. The V gene's germline CDR1 is SGHRS and CDR2 YFSETQ. Losses at the gene ends were 4 bases for V and 5 bases for J; bases not matched to a gene: 7. This CDR3 is built from 14 residues.

The table lists this clone with many counts. The J gene is TRBJ2-3, the V gene TRBV20-1, with 9 bases lining up with TRBD2. CDR1 and CDR2 from the germline V gene are DFQATT and SNEGSKA (reference sequence). V shed 3 bases, J shed 6 bases, and the junction held 4 bases outside the gene matches. This CDR3 is built from 13 residues. The CDR3 sequence is CSARSAGGDTQYF. The CDR3 nucleotides are TGCAGTGCTAGGTCTGCGGGAGGGGATACGCAGTATTTT.

This rearrangement joins TRBV10-3 to TRBJ1-6; D is uncertain. The V end was cut by 6 bases, the J end by 5 bases, with 8 bases between. Germline V lookup: CDR1 ENHRY, CDR2 SYGVKD. This CDR3 has 13 residues. As DNA, the CDR3 is TGTGCCATCAGCCAGAAAAATAATTCACCCCTCCACTTT. Its translation is CAISQKNNSPLHF.

The table lists this clone with a few counts. This chain joins TRBV6-1 and TRBJ2-5, with D possibly TRBD1 on 6 matching bases. CDR3 length: 15 residues. Germline CDR1 and CDR2: MNHNS and SASEGT. The germline V and J ends were trimmed by 5 bases and 2 bases, with 15 bases remaining between them. The CDR3 nucleotides read TGTGCCAGCAGTCCGCTTGGGGGCCCTCAAGAGACCCAGTACTTC. Its translation is CASSPLGGPQETQYF.

This chain joins TRBV15 and TRBJ2-7; TRBD2 matches 7 bases. The CDR3 is 11 residues long. Trimming removed 6 bases from V and 13 bases from J; junction bases left unmatched: 9. CDR1 and CDR2 from the germline V gene are LNHNV and YYDKDF (reference sequence). CDR3 coding DNA: TGTGCCACCAGGGGGGAGGGCGATCATTACTTC. It is translated as CATRGEGDHYF.

This chain uses TRBV7-9 with TRBJ2-1; 7 nucleotides match TRBD2. With 1 base clipped from V and 6 bases from J, the junction kept 0 bases outside the gene matches. Germline CDR1 SEHNR, CDR2 FQNEAQ (reference sequence). The CDR3 covers 13 residues. The CDR3 nucleotides read TGTGCCAGCAGCTTAGGGACTAGCAATGAGCAGTTCTTC. Protein sequence: CASSLGTSNEQFF.

V and J are TRBV7-2 and TRBJ2-7, with a possible D match to TRBD1 (5 bases). The CDR3 is made up of 12 amino acids. Germline loops: CDR1 SGHTA, CDR2 FQGNSA. The V gene lost 3 bases and the J gene lost 3 bases, with 6 bases spanning the gap. The CDR3 spells CASSFQGYEQYF. The CDR3 nucleotides read TGTGCCAGCAGCTTTCAGGGCTACGAGCAGTACTTC.

This clone was detected ten times or more. A junction end diverges from the germline sequence, so it may reflect a read error. The chain is built from TRBV7-9 and TRBJ2-3, with 12 bases that match TRBD2. The germline gives CDR1 SEHNR, CDR2 FQNEAQ (reference sequence). The CDR3 totals 15 residues. The CDR3, as DNA: TGTGCCAGCAGCCTAGCGGGAGGGCCCGCAGATACGCAGTATTTT. Translation gives CASSLAGGPADTQYF. Full variable domain (rest looked up from reference TRBV7-9 and TRBJ2-3): DTGVSQNPRHKITKRGQNVTFRCDPISEHNRLYWYRQTLGQGPEFLTYFQNEAQLEKSRLLSDRFSAERPKGSFSTLEIQRTEQGDSAMYLCASSLAGGPADTQYFGPGTRLTVL.

This clone was detected ten times or more. The CDR3 spells CASTPPGGTEAFF. The CDR3 region has the DNA TGCGCCAGCACACCGCCAGGGGGCACTGAAGCTTTCTTT. The chain recombines TRBV10-2 with TRBJ1-1, with 7 bases fitting TRBD1. The CDR3 runs to 13 residues. Germline V gene lookup returns CDR1 WSHSY and CDR2 SAAADI. The junction had 6 bases not matched to a gene; V was cut back by 7 bases and J by 4 bases.

This clone qualifies as medium-sized (0.01 to 0.1%). The chain joins TRBV5-1 to TRBJ2-7; a weak D match, TRBD1 (5 bases). CDR1 and CDR2 (germline): SGHRS, YFSETQ. There are 14 residues in the CDR3. V was trimmed by 7 bases and J by 3 bases, leaving 17 bases between them. Here the CDR3 reads CASRRGETGYEQYF. Written as DNA, the CDR3 is TGCGCCAGCCGCCGTGGAGAAACAGGCTACGAGCAGTACTTC.

There are a few counts of this clone. This rearrangement joins TRBV6-1 to TRBJ1-1; no firm D call. V dropped 1 base and J dropped 3 bases, with 9 bases sitting between them. The CDR3 is 14 amino acids. Germline V gene sequence: CDR1 MNHNS, CDR2 SASEGT. The chain's CDR3 is CASSEDSGDTEAFF. The CDR3 DNA sequence: TGTGCCAGCAGTGAAGACAGTGGGGACACTGAAGCTTTCTTT.

V gene TRBV24-1 combines with J gene TRBJ2-1; 10 bases map to TRBD2. Trimming at V came to 3 bases and at J to 0 bases, leaving 4 bases not matched to a gene. The CDR3 is made up of 17 amino acids. In germline, CDR1 is KGHDR, CDR2 SFDVKD. CDR3 sequence: CATSDVSGRRSYNEQFF. The DNA for the CDR3 is TGTGCCACCAGTGATGTTAGCGGGAGGCGCTCCTACAATGAGCAGTTCTTC.

This clone was detected only a few times. A much larger clone lies one base from this, so it may be a read error. The chain recombines TRBV19 with TRBJ2-3; D possibly corresponds to TRBD2 (6 bases). Trimming removed 4 bases from V and 8 bases from J, with 19 bases in between. The CDR3 has 15 amino acids. Germline assignment: CDR1 LNHDA and CDR2 SQIVND (reference sequence). The CDR3 loop reads CASSTGWGTSGTQYF. As DNA, the CDR3 is TGTGCCAGTAGTACCGGTTGGGGGACTTCAGGTACGCAGTATTTT.

This clone was seen only a few times. This chain links TRBV18 with TRBJ2-1; D is undetermined. The CDR3 has 13 amino acids. V was clipped by 3 bases and J by 12 bases, with 15 bases between them. The germline gives CDR1 KGHSH, CDR2 LQKENI. CDR3: CASSPTGLIGQFF. In DNA, the CDR3 is TGTGCCAGCTCACCTACGGGCCTCATAGGGCAGTTCTTC.

The sample holds a few counts of this clone. V is TRBV27 and J is TRBJ2-2; D gene ambiguous. Germline V gives CDR1 MNHEY, CDR2 SMNVEV (reference sequence). The CDR3 is 15 amino acids. With 5 bases removed from V and 6 bases from J, the gap between germline ends came to 16 bases. The CDR3 here is CASSTFTTASGELFF. Here the CDR3 DNA reads TGTGCCAGCAGTACTTTCACGACGGCTTCCGGGGAGCTGTTTTTT.

This clone was counted ten times or more. Possible read error: a much larger clone is one base away. The rearrangement joins TRBV29-1 to TRBJ2-3; 11 bases match TRBD1. J was trimmed by 1 base and V by 6 bases; bases with no gene match: 9. The CDR3 loop spans 16 amino acids. CDR1 and CDR2 (germline): SQVTM, ANQGSEA. CDR3 residues: CSVSGTGGIGTDTQYF. CDR3 DNA sequence: TGCAGCGTCTCCGGGACAGGGGGGATTGGCACAGATACGCAGTATTTT.

V and J are TRBV28 and TRBJ2-7; D not resolved. Germline V gives CDR1 MDHEN, CDR2 SYDVKM. V lost 5 bases to trimming and J lost 3 bases, with 8 bases between them. The CDR3 covers 12 residues. CDR3 nucleotides: TGTGCCAGCAGTAGTATCGTCTACGAGCAGTACTTC. It yields the protein CASSSIVYEQYF.

The chain carries TRBV20-1 and TRBJ2-7, with 9 bases aligning to TRBD2. J gave up 4 bases and V 0 bases, and 10 bases lay outside the gene matches. The CDR3 extends over 16 amino acids. Germline CDR1 DFQATT, CDR2 SNEGSKA (reference sequence). The chain's CDR3 is CSARDPVAGVGYEQYF. In DNA form, the CDR3 reads TGCAGTGCTAGAGATCCTGTAGCGGGAGTGGGGTACGAGCAGTACTTC.

This clone was counted ten times or more. This chain connects TRBV5-4 to TRBJ2-7; TRBD2 might be the D (7 bases). The CDR3 loop spans 13 amino acids. V gave up 4 bases and J gave up 3 bases, with 11 bases separating them. Per the germline V gene, CDR1 is SGHNT and CDR2 is YYREEE (reference sequence). CDR3 DNA: TGTGCCAGCAGCGGGGGGGCTGGCTACGAGCAGTACGTC. It translates to CASSGGAGYEQYV.

This clone was seen once. The J gene is TRBJ2-7, the V gene TRBV5-3; 8 nucleotides align to TRBD2. TRBV5-3 carries the ORF label, with uncertain function. Trimming cost V 8 bases and J 6 bases; bases outside gene matches: 4. The CDR3 has 11 residues. CDR3 nucleotide sequence: TGTGCCAGCAGCGGGGGAGGCGAGCAGTACTTC. It codes for CASSGGGEQYF.

This clone was recorded many times. The chain uses TRBV11-1 and TRBJ2-1; D is undetermined. This CDR3 region has 12 residues. CDR1 is SGHAT, CDR2 FQDESV, per germline (reference sequence). V was shortened by 5 bases and J by 3 bases, with 5 bases between the two germline ends. The CDR3 nucleotides read TGTGCCAGCAGCAGCGACTACAATGAGCAGTTCTTC. Amino acids: CASSSDYNEQFF.

The J gene is TRBJ1-2, the V gene TRBV20-1, with D unresolved. This CDR3 comprises 16 residues. The V gene lost 1 base and the J gene lost 3 bases, with 18 bases spanning the gap. Germline CDR1 is DFQATT and CDR2 is SNEGSKA (reference sequence). CDR3 region: CSARVGIRAAYYGYTF. DNA for the CDR3: TGCAGTGCTAGAGTAGGGATTCGTGCGGCCTACTATGGCTACACCTTC.

In its sample, this clone is medium-sized. This sequence joins TRBV11-2 and TRBJ1-1; D ambiguous. CDR3 length: 15 amino acids. The germline gives CDR1 SGHAT, CDR2 FQNNGV. Trimming pared 4 bases from V and 1 base from J, leaving 13 bases between. CDR3 nucleotides: TGTGCCAGCAGCTCCCGGACGGCGGGGAACACTGAAGCTTTCTTT. Its translation is CASSSRTAGNTEAFF.

This sequence joins TRBV19 and TRBJ2-6; D gene uncertain. The CDR3 totals 15 residues. Germline CDR1 and CDR2: LNHDA and SQIVND (reference sequence). V lost 3 bases to trimming and J lost 1 base, with 7 bases between them. CDR3: CASSILGSGANVLTF. The CDR3 DNA sequence: TGTGCCAGTAGTATTTTGGGTTCTGGGGCCAACGTCCTGACTTTC. Supplemented by reference TRBV19 and TRBJ2-6, the full variable domain reads DGGITQSPKYLFRKEGQNVTLSCEQNLNHDAMYWYRQDPGQGLRLIYYSQIVNDFQKGDIAEGYSVSREKKESFPLTVTSAQKNPTAFYLCASSILGSGANVLTFGAGSRLTVL.

This clone was found many times. The gene calls are TRBV5-4 and TRBJ1-1; no definite D call. The germline V and J ends were trimmed by 1 base and 5 bases, with 9 bases remaining between them. This CDR3 is 13 amino acids long. The V gene's germline CDR1 is SGHNT and CDR2 YYREEE (reference sequence). CDR3 sequence: CASSLLGRTEAFF. CDR3 sequence (DNA): TGTGCCAGCAGCTTGTTAGGGAGGACTGAAGCTTTCTTT.